This T cell receptor beta chain was captured in a study of cytomegalovirus exposure and HLA in healthy donors. Whole-study findings and limits: According to the study, 150 to 200 TCR beta chains were cytomegalovirus-associated. TCR beta V- and J-gene trimming, according to a later analysis, was linked to a missense DCLRE1C variant. Presence/absence analyses took donor sequencing depth as roughly uniform. In a later analysis, DRB1 alleles had the most associated TCRs; HLA-C alleles the fewest.

Amplification used 60 Vbeta primers and 13 Jbeta primers. Clones were sequenced by immunoSEQ multiplex PCR, and TCRdb holds only the in-frame ones, with some missing. The table shows 110,000 to 150,000 clones, with roughly 78% occurring only once. Germline V gene data show CDR1 as MNHNS and CDR2 as SASEGT. The CDR3 is made up of 16 amino acids. V was pared by 1 base and J by 0 bases, with 7 bases between. A note on this clone: The antigen remains unidentified.

Sequencing was performed on PBMCs. The chain joins TRBV6-1 to TRBJ1-6; no firm D call. The TCR originated in a female donor in good health and CMV-seronegative. CDR3 amino acids: CASSEVGSSYNSPLHF. DNA for the CDR3: TGTGCCAGCAGTGAAGTGGGGAGCTCCTATAATTCACCCCTCCACTTT.